This TCR beta chain was captured in a study of shared clonotypes between healthy human individuals. At the level of the study: Each donor's CD4 naive and CD4 memory cells filled three plates apiece, CD8 naive two, and CD8 memory one. The study, taken as a whole, reports: Clonotype sharing levels among donors were expected to vary with sequencing depth.

Naive CD8 cells comprised CD45RO-negative, CCR7-positively selected cells, excluding terminally differentiated effector memory CD45RA+ cells. Genomic DNA of every subset was divided equally among multiple immunoSEQ plates. TCRdb keeps only in-frame clones here, not all; method: immunoSEQ multiplex PCR. The sample shows over 750,000 clones, 90% to 98% of them seen only once. The V gene's germline CDR1 is SGHAT and CDR2 FQNNGV. The CDR3 runs 13 residues. Trimming left V 4 bases short and J 9 bases short, with 14 bases between. A note on this clone: Its target is not known.

The genes are TRBV11-2 and TRBJ2-3; D unresolved. The sequence came from a man aged 25-45 years in good health. Sequencing was done on a sample of naive CD8+ T cells sorted from blood. In DNA form, the CDR3 reads TGTGCCAGCAGCTCAGGCCCCGTCCGCACGCAGTATTTT. Translating gives CASSSGPVRTQYF. The whole variable domain, remainder taken from reference TRBV11-2 and TRBJ2-3, is EAGVAQSPRYKIIEKRQSVAFWCNPISGHATLYWYQQILGQGPKLLIQFQNNGVVDDSQLPKDRFSAERLKGVDSTLKIQPAKLEDSAVYLCASSSGPVRTQYFGPGTRLTVL.